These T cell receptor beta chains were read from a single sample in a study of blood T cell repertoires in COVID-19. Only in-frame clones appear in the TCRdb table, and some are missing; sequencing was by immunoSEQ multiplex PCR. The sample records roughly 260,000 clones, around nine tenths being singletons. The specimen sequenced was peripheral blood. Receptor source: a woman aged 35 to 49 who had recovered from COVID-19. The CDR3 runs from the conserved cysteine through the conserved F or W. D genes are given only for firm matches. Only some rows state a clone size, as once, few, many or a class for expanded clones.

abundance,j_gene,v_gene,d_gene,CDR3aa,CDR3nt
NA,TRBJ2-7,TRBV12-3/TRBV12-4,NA,CASSLLSYEQYF,TGTGCCAGCAGCCTCCTCTCCTACGAGCAGTACTTC
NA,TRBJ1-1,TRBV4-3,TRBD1,CASSQRDRGTEAFF,TGCGCCAGCAGCCAAAGGGACAGGGGAACGGAAGCTTTCTTT
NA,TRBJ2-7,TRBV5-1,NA,CASSLLRGYEQYF,TGCGCCAGCAGCTTGTTACGGGGGTACGAGCAGTACTTC
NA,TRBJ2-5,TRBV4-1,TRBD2,CASSQVASGGGTQYF,TGCGCCAGCAGCCAAGTTGCTAGCGGGGGTGGGACCCAGTACTTC
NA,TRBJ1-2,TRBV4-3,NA,CASSQSTTRTNYGYTF,TGCGCCAGCAGCCAATCGACTACAAGGACTAACTATGGCTACACCTTC
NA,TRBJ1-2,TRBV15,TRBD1,CATSRGDRGSDYGYTF,TGTGCCACCAGCAGAGGGGACAGAGGGTCAGACTATGGCTACACCTTC
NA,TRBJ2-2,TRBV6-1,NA,CASSPRGYTGELFF,TGTGCCAGCAGCCCCAGGGGTTACACCGGGGAGCTGTTTTTT
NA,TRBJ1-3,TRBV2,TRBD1,CASSRDRAGNTIYF,TGTGCCAGCAGTCGGGACAGGGCTGGAAACACCATATATTTT
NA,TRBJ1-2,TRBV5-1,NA,CASSFDGLNYGYTF,TGCGCCAGCAGTTTTGACGGGTTAAACTATGGCTACACCTTC
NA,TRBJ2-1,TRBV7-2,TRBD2,CASSFRGGALGEQFF,TGTGCCAGCAGCTTTCGCGGGGGGGCCTTGGGTGAGCAGTTCTTC
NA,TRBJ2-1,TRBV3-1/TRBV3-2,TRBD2,CASSQGRGGLAEGEQFF,TGTGCCAGCAGCCAAGGGCGCGGGGGTCTAGCGGAGGGGGAGCAGTTCTTC
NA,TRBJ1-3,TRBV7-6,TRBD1,CASSPGTGRNTIYF,TGTGCCAGCAGCCCCGGGACAGGGAGAAACACCATATATTTT
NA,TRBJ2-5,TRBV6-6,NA,CASSYGGGRRETQYF,TGTGCCAGCAGTTACGGGGGGGGGCGTCGGGAGACCCAGTACTTC
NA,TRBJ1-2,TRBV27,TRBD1,CASSSTDRARYGYTF,TGTGCCAGCAGTTCCACAGACAGGGCGCGCTATGGCTACACCTTC
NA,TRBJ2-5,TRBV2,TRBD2,CASSGGLVETQYF,TGTGCCAGCAGTGGGGGACTAGTTGAGACCCAGTACTTC
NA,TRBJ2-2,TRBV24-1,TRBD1,CATSDAGTGDTGELFF,TGTGCCACCAGTGACGCCGGGACAGGGGACACCGGGGAGCTGTTTTTT
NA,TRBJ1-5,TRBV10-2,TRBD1,CASRTGQGINQPQHF,TGCGCCAGCCGGACGGGACAGGGGATCAATCAGCCCCAGCATTTT
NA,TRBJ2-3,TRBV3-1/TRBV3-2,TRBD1,CASRRLGTGYTDTQYF,TGTGCCAGCAGACGACTGGGGACAGGCTACACAGATACGCAGTATTTT
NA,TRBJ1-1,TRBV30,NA,CAWTRQLNTEAFF,TGTGCCTGGACCAGGCAGTTGAACACTGAAGCTTTCTTT
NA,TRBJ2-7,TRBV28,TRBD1,CASSLPGQGGSYEQYF,TGTGCCAGCAGTTTACCCGGACAGGGCGGCTCCTACGAGCAGTACTTC
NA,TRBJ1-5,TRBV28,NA,CASTTSNQPQHF,TGTGCCAGCACTACTTCCAATCAGCCCCAGCATTTT
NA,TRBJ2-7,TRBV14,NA,CASSQEFGLPTKQYF,TGTGCCAGCAGCCAAGAATTTGGGCTTCCTACGAAGCAGTACTTC
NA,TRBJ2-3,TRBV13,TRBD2,CASSPGLAGEPSTDTQYF,TGTGCCAGCAGCCCCGGACTAGCGGGAGAGCCTAGCACAGATACGCAGTATTTT
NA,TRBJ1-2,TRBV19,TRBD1,CASSTAWDRAYGYTF,TGTGCCAGTAGTACAGCCTGGGACAGAGCTTATGGCTACACCTTC
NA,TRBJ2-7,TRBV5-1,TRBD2,CASSLTSGSYEQYF,TGCGCCAGCAGCCTCACTAGCGGGAGCTACGAGCAGTACTTC
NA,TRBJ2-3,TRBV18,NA,CASSPSGASTDTQYF,TGTGCCAGCTCACCAAGCGGAGCCAGCACAGATACGCAGTATTTT
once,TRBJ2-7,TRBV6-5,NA,CASRMGSSYEQYF,TGTGCCAGCAGAATGGGCAGCTCCTACGAGCAGTACTTC
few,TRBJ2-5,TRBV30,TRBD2,CAWKRGGQETQYF,TGTGCCTGGAAACGGGGGGGCCAAGAGACCCAGTACTTC
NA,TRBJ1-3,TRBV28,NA,CASIQPAGNTIYF,TGTGCCAGCATTCAACCGGCTGGAAACACCATATATTTT
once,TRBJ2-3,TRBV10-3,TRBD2,CAISESVAGGPDTQYF,TGTGCCATCAGTGAGTCTGTAGCGGGGGGACCAGATACGCAGTATTTT
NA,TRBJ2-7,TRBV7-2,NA,CASSLPGYSYEQYF,TGTGCCAGCAGCTTGCCGGGTTACTCCTACGAGCAGTACTTC
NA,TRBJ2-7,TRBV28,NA,CASSLSREQYF,TGTGCCAGCAGTCTATCCAGGGAGCAGTACTTC
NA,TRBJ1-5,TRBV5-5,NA,CASSFRGGQPQHF,TGTGCCAGCAGCTTTAGGGGTGGACAGCCCCAGCATTTT
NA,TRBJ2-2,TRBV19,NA,CATKTRTAVSTGELFF,TGTGCCACCAAGACGAGGACAGCAGTATCCACCGGGGAGCTGTTTTTT
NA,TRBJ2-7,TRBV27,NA,CASSPRVGSYEQYF,TGTGCCAGCAGTCCCAGGGTAGGGTCCTACGAGCAGTACTTC
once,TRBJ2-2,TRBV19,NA,CASSTRAGAGELFF,TGTGCCAGTAGTACGAGGGCCGGGGCCGGGGAGCTGTTTTTT
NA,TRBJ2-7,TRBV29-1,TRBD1,CSVDEGATSEQYF,TGCAGCGTTGATGAGGGGGCGACCAGCGAGCAGTACTTC
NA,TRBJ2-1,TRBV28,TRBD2,CASSSQTGGGADEQFF,TGTGCCAGCAGCTCCCAAACAGGCGGGGGGGCTGATGAGCAGTTCTTC
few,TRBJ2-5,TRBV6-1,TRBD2,CASSDLIAGGQETQYF,TGTGCCAGCAGTGACCTAATAGCGGGAGGCCAAGAGACCCAGTACTTC
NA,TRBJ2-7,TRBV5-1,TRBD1,CASSPAGTGAYEQYF,TGCGCCAGCAGCCCGGCCGGGACAGGGGCCTACGAGCAGTACTTC
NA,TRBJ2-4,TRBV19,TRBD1,CASSLRDSLAKNIQYF,TGTGCCAGTAGTCTACGGGACAGTTTAGCCAAAAACATTCAGTACTTC
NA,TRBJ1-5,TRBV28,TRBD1,CASSLSGQGAFQPQHF,TGTGCCAGCAGTTTATCGGGGCAGGGGGCTTTTCAGCCCCAGCATTTT
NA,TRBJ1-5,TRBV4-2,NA,CASSQEVSAGWDQPQHF,TGTGCCAGCAGCCAAGAAGTGTCGGCAGGGTGGGATCAGCCCCAGCATTTT
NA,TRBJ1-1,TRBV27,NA,CASSSPGVQNTEAFF,TGTGCCAGCAGTTCCCCCGGGGTCCAGAACACTGAAGCTTTCTTT
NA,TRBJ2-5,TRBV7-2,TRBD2,CASSLGGGLQETQYF,TGTGCCAGCAGCTTAGGGGGAGGGCTACAAGAGACCCAGTACTTC
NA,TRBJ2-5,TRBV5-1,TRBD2,CASKGLAGTQETQYF,TGCGCCAGTAAAGGACTAGCGGGGACTCAAGAGACCCAGTACTTC
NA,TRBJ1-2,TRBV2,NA,CASSGRGNEGYTF,TGTGCCAGCAGTGGTCGGGGGAACGAGGGCTACACCTTC
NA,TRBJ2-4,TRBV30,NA,CAAGTKLAKNIQYF,TGTGCCGCTGGGACAAAGCTAGCCAAAAACATTCAGTACTTC